These 24 T cell receptor beta chains were all obtained from the same sample, sequenced in a study of a mutant IDH1 vaccine in newly diagnosed glioma. Time point described: week 5, during vaccination. In every dose of vaccine, 300 ug of mutant IDH1 20-mer peptide was given alongside topical imiquimod. Assay: immunoSEQ multiplex PCR; the TCRdb copy retains only in-frame clones and omits some. The top ten clones hold over 4.5% of a sample with about 38,000 clones, 75% to 80% of them seen once. Which antigens these TCRs recognize remains unknown. The input for sequencing was PBMCs, taken from a glioma patient whose treatment included an IDH1 peptide vaccine. The source is a man in his forties with glioma.

This chain links TRBV5-1 with TRBJ2-5; 9 positions match TRBD2. CDR3 length equals 14 residues. Germline V CDR1 and CDR2: SGHRS, YFSETQ. The ends lost 4 bases at V and 4 bases at J; junction bases unmatched: 5. The CDR3 spells CASSGISGGETQYF. The CDR3 DNA is TGCGCCAGCAGCGGGATTAGCGGGGGAGAGACCCAGTACTTC.

V usage is TRBV5-4 and J usage is TRBJ2-2; TRBD1 matches at 12 bases. Germline V lookup: CDR1 SGHNT, CDR2 YYREEE (reference sequence). Germline trimming cut 7 bases from V and 5 bases from J; bases unmatched to any gene: 6. This CDR3 region has 15 residues. Here the CDR3 DNA reads TGTGCCAGCTCCCGGGACAGGGGGCGAACCGGGGAGCTGTTTTTT. This codes for CASSRDRGRTGELFF.

The chain uses TRBV7-2 and TRBJ2-3; 7 bases line up with TRBD1. V was clipped by 3 bases and J by 5 bases; unmatched bases: 5. The CDR3 contains 14 residues. Germline CDR1 and CDR2: SGHTA and FQGNSA. The CDR3 spells CASSLTGTGDTQYF. DNA of the CDR3: TGTGCCAGCAGCTTGACAGGGACGGGAGATACGCAGTATTTT.

This chain uses TRBV5-1 with TRBJ1-2, with a tentative D call TRBD1 (5 bases). The CDR3 is made up of 16 amino acids. The germline gives CDR1 SGHRS, CDR2 YFSETQ. Trimming left V 4 bases short and J 0 bases short, with 16 bases between. The CDR3 sequence is CASSVGDRTTNYGYTF. The DNA for the CDR3 is TGCGCCAGCAGCGTGGGGGACCGAACTACTAACTATGGCTACACCTTC.

This clone was found a few times. This chain joins TRBV25-1 and TRBJ1-1, with TRBD1 as a possible D gene (5 bases). The CDR3 has 14 residues. The germline V gene encodes CDR1 MGHDK and CDR2 SYGVNS. V lost 7 bases and J lost 5, with 17 bases in between. The CDR3 sequence is CASKGKQDWTEAFF. For the CDR3, the DNA is TGTGCCAGCAAGGGTAAACAGGATTGGACTGAAGCTTTCTTT.

This clone turned up a few times. The chain is built from TRBV5-1 and TRBJ1-1, with no clear D. The germline V and J ends were trimmed by 4 bases and 2 bases, with 9 bases remaining between them. This CDR3 is 13 amino acids long. Germline loops: CDR1 SGHRS, CDR2 YFSETQ. For the CDR3, the DNA is TGCGCCAGCAGCCCGGACCTCAACACTGAAGCTTTCTTT. Amino acids: CASSPDLNTEAFF.

The rearrangement uses TRBV18 and TRBJ2-2; maybe TRBD1 (5 bases). This CDR3 is 14 amino acids long. Germline V gene data show CDR1 as KGHSH and CDR2 as LQKENI. V lost 6 bases and J lost 0, with 8 bases in between. CDR3 protein: CASSGQSNTGELFF. The CDR3 DNA reads as TGTGCCAGCTCGGGGCAGTCGAACACCGGGGAGCTGTTTTTT.

J is TRBJ1-1 and V is TRBV6-5; the D is unclear. The V end lost 8 bases, the J end lost 5 bases, and 12 bases lay between the germline ends. The length of the CDR3 is 12 residues. Germline V CDR1 and CDR2: MNHEY, SVGAGI. CDR3 DNA sequence: TGTGCCAGCTCCCGGGAGACGACTGAAGCTTTCTTT. Its translation: CASSRETTEAFF.

The chain uses TRBV4-1 and TRBJ1-2; D not resolved. Germline values: CDR1 MGHRA, CDR2 YSYEKL. V was cut by 4 bases and J by 0 bases, with 18 bases left in between. The CDR3 covers 17 residues. Here the CDR3 DNA reads TGCGCCAGCAGCCCAACGACAAACACCAATGCTAACTATGGCTACACCTTC. Translated, it gives CASSPTTNTNANYGYTF.

The chain joins TRBV25-1 to TRBJ2-1; D is possibly TRBD2 (6 bases). The V and J ends lost 2 bases and 0 bases respectively, with 11 bases between them. Germline CDR1 is MGHDK and CDR2 is SYGVNS. CDR3 length: 16 amino acids. The CDR3 is CASSEEAGNSYNEQFF. The CDR3 DNA reads TGTGCCAGCAGTGAAGAGGCGGGGAACTCCTACAATGAGCAGTTCTTC.

This chain links TRBV5-1 with TRBJ1-3; 7 positions match TRBD1. The CDR3 covers 15 residues. With 0 bases clipped from V and 4 bases from J, the junction kept 4 bases outside the gene matches. Germline CDR1 reads SGHRS; CDR2 reads YFSETQ. CDR3 coding DNA: TGCGCCAGCAGCTTGGCAACAGGGGTAGGAAACACCATATATTTT. Protein sequence: CASSLATGVGNTIYF.

The J gene is TRBJ1-2, the V gene TRBV7-8; D perhaps matches TRBD1 (5 bases). There are 15 residues in the CDR3. Trimming took off 5 bases at V and 8 bases at J, with 21 bases between the two ends. Germline-derived CDR1 and CDR2 are SGHVS and FQNEAQ. This CDR3 is CASSPGAGTEGGYTF. CDR3 nucleotides: TGTGCCAGCAGCCCCGGCGCGGGGACGGAAGGCGGCTACACCTTC.

CDR3: CASSLRVLQLYEQYF. The CDR3 DNA follows: TGTGCCAGCAGCTTGAGGGTCCTGCAGCTCTACGAGCAGTACTTC. This rearrangement joins TRBV5-6 to TRBJ2-7; D gene unclear. Trimming took off 1 base at V and 3 bases at J, with 14 bases between the two ends. This CDR3 has 15 residues. The germline V gene has CDR1 SGHDT and CDR2 YYEEEE.

The chain has TRBV5-5 and TRBJ2-7, with 9 bases fitting TRBD1. V shed 4 bases, J shed 4 bases, and the junction held 21 bases outside the gene matches. CDR1 SGHKS and CDR2 YYEKEE come from the germline V gene (reference sequence). The CDR3 loop spans 19 amino acids. CDR3 in DNA: TGTGCCAGCAGCCGACCGGGACAGGGATTAAAAAGGGGTTGGTACGAGCAGTACTTC. Translation: CASSRPGQGLKRGWYEQYF.

This clone appeared once. J is TRBJ1-2 and V is TRBV5-6; TRBD1 might be the D (6 bases). The CDR3 sequence is 16 residues long. Germline V gene sequence: CDR1 SGHDT, CDR2 YYEEEE. Trimming cost V 0 bases and J 4 bases, with 16 bases left between them. CDR3 region: CASSLEFRGRGYGYTF. The CDR3 coding sequence is TGTGCCAGCAGCTTGGAATTCAGGGGACGGGGCTATGGCTACACCTTC.

This clone was seen only a few times. This chain connects TRBV18 to TRBJ1-2, with D perhaps TRBD1 (5 bases). V dropped 3 bases and J dropped 8 bases, with 22 bases sitting between them. The CDR3 totals 16 residues. CDR1 is KGHSH, CDR2 LQKENI, per germline. CDR3 residues: CASSPGTTTTRAGYTF. The CDR3 nucleotides are TGTGCCAGCTCACCCGGGACCACCACTACGAGGGCGGGCTACACCTTC.

J is TRBJ1-2 and V is TRBV19; D is ambiguous. Germline lookup yields CDR1 LNHDA and CDR2 SQIVND (reference sequence). The CDR3 has 13 residues. V lost 3 bases, J lost 8 bases, and 13 bases lay in between. CDR3 sequence (DNA): TGTGCCAGTAGTATGGCCCCCTCTTGGGGCTACACCTTC. It translates to CASSMAPSWGYTF.

This clone was observed a few times. The chain has TRBV19 and TRBJ2-7, with 10 positions matching TRBD1. Germline assignment: CDR1 LNHDA and CDR2 SQIVND (reference sequence). The CDR3 spans 15 residues. Losses at the gene ends were 10 bases for V and 4 bases for J; bases not matched to a gene: 13. The CDR3 nucleotides read TGTGCCACCAAGCGTACCGGGACAGGGGAATACGAGCAGTACTTC. Protein product: CATKRTGTGEYEQYF. Full variable domain (outside the CDR3, taken from reference TRBV19 and TRBJ2-7): DGGITQSPKYLFRKEGQNVTLSCEQNLNHDAMYWYRQDPGQGLRLIYYSQIVNDFQKGDIAEGYSVSREKKESFPLTVTSAQKNPTAFYLCATKRTGTGEYEQYFGPGTRLTVT.

A remark on this clone: A junction end diverges from the germline sequence, so it may reflect a read error. This rearrangement joins TRBV7-7 to TRBJ2-2, with D tentatively TRBD1 (5 bases). CDR1 is SSHAT and CDR2 is FNYEAQ in the germline V gene (reference sequence). The CDR3 is 12 amino acids. CDR3 nucleotide sequence: TGTGCTAGCAGCGACAGCTCCGGGGAGCTGTTTTTT. Amino acids: CASSDSSGELFF.

In nucleotides, the CDR3 is TGCGCCAGCAGCAGACTAGCGGGGGGCCGGGGAGAGACCCAGTACTTC. Encoded protein: CASSRLAGGRGETQYF. The chain combines TRBV5-1 with TRBJ2-5; TRBD2 aligns across 13 bases. The trim removed 4 bases at V and 4 bases at J, leaving 7 bases unmatched. The CDR3 runs to 16 residues. Germline V lookup: CDR1 SGHRS, CDR2 YFSETQ.

The chain links TRBV30 to TRBJ1-6; D ambiguous. The germline gives CDR1 GTSNPN, CDR2 SVGIG (reference sequence). V was trimmed by 2 bases and J by 9 bases, leaving 11 bases between them. CDR3 length equals 13 residues. CDR3 loop: CAWSWITSSPLHF. In DNA, the CDR3 is TGTGCCTGGAGTTGGATCACGAGTTCACCCCTCCACTTT.

This clone was detected only once. The gene calls are TRBV5-1 and TRBJ2-1; TRBD2 might be the D (5 bases). V was cut by 1 base and J by 6 bases, with 14 bases left in between. Germline assignment: CDR1 SGHRS and CDR2 YFSETQ. This CDR3 is built from 15 residues. The CDR3 here is CASSLRPSSGNEQFF. The DNA for the CDR3 is TGCGCCAGCAGCTTGCGGCCTAGCTCCGGCAATGAGCAGTTCTTC.

This rearrangement joins TRBV27 to TRBJ1-5; D remains unclear. Germline CDR1 reads MNHEY; CDR2 reads SMNVEV (reference sequence). The CDR3 sequence is 14 residues long. The V end lost 5 bases, the J end lost 5 bases, and 13 bases lay between the germline ends. CDR3 DNA: TGTGCCAGCAGTCTAAAGCCCGGGTATCAGCCCCAGCATTTT. It translates to CASSLKPGYQPQHF.

This rearrangement joins TRBV19 to TRBJ1-2, with a tentative D call TRBD1 (6 bases). The CDR3 runs to 12 residues. CDR1 and CDR2 (germline): LNHDA, SQIVND (reference sequence). Deletions cut 10 bases from V and 6 bases from J, with 15 bases between. CDR3 amino acids: CATAGQIDGYTF. CDR3 nucleotides: TGTGCCACGGCTGGACAGATCGATGGCTACACCTTC.